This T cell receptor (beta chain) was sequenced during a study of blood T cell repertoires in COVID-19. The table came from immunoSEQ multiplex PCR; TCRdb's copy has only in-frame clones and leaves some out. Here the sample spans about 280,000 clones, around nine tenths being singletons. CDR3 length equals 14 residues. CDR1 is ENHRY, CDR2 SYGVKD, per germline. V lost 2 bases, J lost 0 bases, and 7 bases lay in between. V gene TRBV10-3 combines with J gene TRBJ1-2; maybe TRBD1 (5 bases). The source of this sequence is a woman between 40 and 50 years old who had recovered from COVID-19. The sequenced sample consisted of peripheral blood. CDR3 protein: CAISEPTANYGYTF. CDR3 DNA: TGTGCCATCAGTGAGCCGACAGCTAACTATGGCTACACCTTC.